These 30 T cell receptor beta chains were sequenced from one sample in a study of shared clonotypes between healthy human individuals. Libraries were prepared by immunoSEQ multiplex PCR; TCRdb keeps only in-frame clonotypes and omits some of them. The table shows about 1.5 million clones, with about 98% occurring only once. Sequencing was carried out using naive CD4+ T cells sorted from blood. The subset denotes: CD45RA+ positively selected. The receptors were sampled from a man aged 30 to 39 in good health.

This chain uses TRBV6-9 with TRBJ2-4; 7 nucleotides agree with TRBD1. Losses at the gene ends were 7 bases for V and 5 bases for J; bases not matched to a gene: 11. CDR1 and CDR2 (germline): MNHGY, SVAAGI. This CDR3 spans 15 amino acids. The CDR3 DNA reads TGTGCCAGCAAAGTCAACAGGGGTTGGCAAAACATTCAGTACTTC. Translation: CASKVNRGWQNIQYF.

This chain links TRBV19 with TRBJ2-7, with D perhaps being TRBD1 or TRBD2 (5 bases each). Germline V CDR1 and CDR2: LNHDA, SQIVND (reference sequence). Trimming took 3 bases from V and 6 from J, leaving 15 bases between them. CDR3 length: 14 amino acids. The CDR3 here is CASSIGPQGVEQYF. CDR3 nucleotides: TGTGCCAGTAGTATCGGCCCGCAGGGAGTCGAGCAGTACTTC.

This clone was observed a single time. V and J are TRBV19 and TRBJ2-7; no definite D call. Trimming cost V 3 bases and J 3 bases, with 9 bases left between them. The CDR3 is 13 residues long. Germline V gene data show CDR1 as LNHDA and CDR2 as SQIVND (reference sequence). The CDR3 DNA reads TGTGCCAGTAGTATCTCCGACAACTACGAGCAGTACTTC. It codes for CASSISDNYEQYF. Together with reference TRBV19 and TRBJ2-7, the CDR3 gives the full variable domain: DGGITQSPKYLFRKEGQNVTLSCEQNLNHDAMYWYRQDPGQGLRLIYYSQIVNDFQKGDIAEGYSVSREKKESFPLTVTSAQKNPTAFYLCASSISDNYEQYFGPGTRLTVT.

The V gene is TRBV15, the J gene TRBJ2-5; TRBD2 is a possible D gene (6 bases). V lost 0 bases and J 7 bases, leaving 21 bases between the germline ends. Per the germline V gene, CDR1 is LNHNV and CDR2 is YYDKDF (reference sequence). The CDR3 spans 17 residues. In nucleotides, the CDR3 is TGTGCCACCAGCAGAGATCCAGGTAGCGGCCCTACGGGGACCCAGTACTTC. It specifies CATSRDPGSGPTGTQYF.

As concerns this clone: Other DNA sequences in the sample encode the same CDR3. CDR3 amino acids: CASSRTDSYEQYF. In DNA, the CDR3 is TGTGCCAGCAGCCGAACGGACTCCTACGAGCAGTACTTC. The chain combines TRBV7-2 with TRBJ2-7; D ambiguous. The V gene's germline CDR1 is SGHTA and CDR2 FQGNSA. This CDR3 contains 13 residues. The germline V and J ends were trimmed by 5 bases and 0 bases, with 8 bases remaining between them.

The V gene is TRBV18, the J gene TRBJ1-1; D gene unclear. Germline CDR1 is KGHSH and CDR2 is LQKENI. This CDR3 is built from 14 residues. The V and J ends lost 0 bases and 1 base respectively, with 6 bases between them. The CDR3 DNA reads TGTGCCAGCTCACCACCGTCGGCGAACACTGAAGCTTTCTTT. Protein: CASSPPSANTEAFF.

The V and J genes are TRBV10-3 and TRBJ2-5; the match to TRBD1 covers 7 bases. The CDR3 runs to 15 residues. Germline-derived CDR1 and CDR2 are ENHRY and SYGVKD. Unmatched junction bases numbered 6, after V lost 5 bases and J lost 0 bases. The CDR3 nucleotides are TGTGCCATCAGTAATACAGGGGTCTACCAAGAGACCCAGTACTTC. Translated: CAISNTGVYQETQYF.

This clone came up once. The CDR3 region is CASSLWLAVSQQETQYF. The CDR3 coding sequence is TGTGCCAGCAGTTTATGGCTAGCAGTGAGTCAACAAGAGACCCAGTACTTC. The V call is TRBV28, the J call TRBJ2-5; weak D call: TRBD2 (5 bases). The germline V gene encodes CDR1 MDHEN and CDR2 SYDVKM. Trimming left V 0 bases short and J 2 bases short, with 16 bases between. The CDR3 runs to 17 residues.

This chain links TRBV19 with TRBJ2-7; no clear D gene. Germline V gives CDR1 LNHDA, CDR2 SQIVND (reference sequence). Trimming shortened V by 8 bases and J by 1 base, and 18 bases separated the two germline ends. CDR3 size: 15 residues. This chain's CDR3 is CASSLAGERSYEQYF. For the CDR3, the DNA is TGTGCCAGTTCTTTGGCTGGCGAGAGGTCCTACGAGCAGTACTTC.

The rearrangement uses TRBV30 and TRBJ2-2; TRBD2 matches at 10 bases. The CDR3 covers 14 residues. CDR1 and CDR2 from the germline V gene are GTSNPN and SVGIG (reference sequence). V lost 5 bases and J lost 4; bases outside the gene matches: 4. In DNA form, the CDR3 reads TGTGCCTGGGGACTAGCGGAAATCACCGGGGAGCTGTTTTTT. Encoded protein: CAWGLAEITGELFF.

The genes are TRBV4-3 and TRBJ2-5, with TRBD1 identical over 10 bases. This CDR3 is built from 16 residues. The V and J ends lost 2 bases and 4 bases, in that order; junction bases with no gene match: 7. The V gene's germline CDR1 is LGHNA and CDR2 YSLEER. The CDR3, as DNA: TGCGCCAGCAGCCAATACGGACAGGGGGTGGGAGAGACCCAGTACTTC. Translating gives CASSQYGQGVGETQYF.

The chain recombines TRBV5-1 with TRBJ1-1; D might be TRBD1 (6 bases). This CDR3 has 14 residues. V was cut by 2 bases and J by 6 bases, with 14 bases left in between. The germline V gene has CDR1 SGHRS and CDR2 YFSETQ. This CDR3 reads CASSLGTKGAEAFF. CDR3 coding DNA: TGCGCCAGCAGCTTAGGGACAAAGGGCGCTGAAGCTTTCTTT.

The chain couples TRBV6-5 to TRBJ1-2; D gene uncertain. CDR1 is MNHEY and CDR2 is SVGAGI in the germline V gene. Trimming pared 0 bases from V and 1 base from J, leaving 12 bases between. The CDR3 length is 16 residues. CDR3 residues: CASSYSVFLDNYGYTF. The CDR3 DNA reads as TGTGCCAGCAGTTACTCAGTGTTTCTGGATAACTATGGCTACACCTTC.

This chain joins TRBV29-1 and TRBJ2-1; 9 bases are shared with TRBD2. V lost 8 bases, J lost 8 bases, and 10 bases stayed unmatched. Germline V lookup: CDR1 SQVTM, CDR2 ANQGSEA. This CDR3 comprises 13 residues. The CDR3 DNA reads TGCAGCCGATCTAGCGGGAAGGGCCATGAGCAGTTCTTC. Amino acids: CSRSSGKGHEQFF.

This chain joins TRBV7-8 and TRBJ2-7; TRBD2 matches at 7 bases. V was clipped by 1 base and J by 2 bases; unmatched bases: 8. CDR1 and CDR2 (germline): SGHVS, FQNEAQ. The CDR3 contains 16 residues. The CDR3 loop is CASSLGGGTGTYEQYF. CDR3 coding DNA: TGTGCCAGCAGCTTAGGGGGGGGAACGGGCACCTACGAGCAGTACTTC.

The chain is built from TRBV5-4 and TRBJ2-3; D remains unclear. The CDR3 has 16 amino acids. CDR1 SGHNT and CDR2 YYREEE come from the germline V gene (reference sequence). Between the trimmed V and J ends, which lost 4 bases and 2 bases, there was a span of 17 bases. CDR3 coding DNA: TGTGCCAGCAGCGGAAAGCTGGGGAACCCCACAGATACGCAGTATTTT. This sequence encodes CASSGKLGNPTDTQYF.

DNA of the CDR3: TGTGCCAGCTCACCATTAACTCCGGGACAGACCTCCTACGAGCAGTACTTC. It encodes CASSPLTPGQTSYEQYF. This chain uses TRBV18 with TRBJ2-7; 7 bases line up with TRBD1. Germline lookup yields CDR1 KGHSH and CDR2 LQKENI. The ends lost 2 bases at V and 0 bases at J; junction bases unmatched: 10. The CDR3 loop spans 17 amino acids.

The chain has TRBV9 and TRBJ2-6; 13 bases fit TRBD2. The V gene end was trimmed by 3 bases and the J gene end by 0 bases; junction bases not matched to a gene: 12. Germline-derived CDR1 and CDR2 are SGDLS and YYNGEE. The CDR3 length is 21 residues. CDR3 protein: CASSAGTSGTTPDSGANVLTF. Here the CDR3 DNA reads TGTGCCAGCAGCGCAGGGACTAGCGGGACCACACCCGACTCTGGGGCCAACGTCCTGACTTTC.

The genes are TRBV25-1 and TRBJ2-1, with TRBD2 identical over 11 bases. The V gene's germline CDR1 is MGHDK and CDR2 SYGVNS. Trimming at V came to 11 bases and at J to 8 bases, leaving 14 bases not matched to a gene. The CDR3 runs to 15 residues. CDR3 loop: CACTTLAGGHDEQFF. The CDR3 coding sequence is TGTGCCTGTACCACATTAGCGGGAGGGCACGATGAGCAGTTCTTC.

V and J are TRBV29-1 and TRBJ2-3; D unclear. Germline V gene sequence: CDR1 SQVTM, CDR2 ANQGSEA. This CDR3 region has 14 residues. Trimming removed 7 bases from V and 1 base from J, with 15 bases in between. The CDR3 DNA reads TGCAGCGCTCCCGTGAAACTTGGCACAGATACGCAGTATTTT. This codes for CSAPVKLGTDTQYF.

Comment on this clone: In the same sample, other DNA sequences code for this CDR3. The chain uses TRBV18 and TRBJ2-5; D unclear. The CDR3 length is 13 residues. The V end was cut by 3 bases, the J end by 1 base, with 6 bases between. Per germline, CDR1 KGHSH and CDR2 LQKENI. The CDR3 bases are TGTGCCAGCTCACCGAAGGCCCAAGAGACCCAGTACTTC. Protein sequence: CASSPKAQETQYF.

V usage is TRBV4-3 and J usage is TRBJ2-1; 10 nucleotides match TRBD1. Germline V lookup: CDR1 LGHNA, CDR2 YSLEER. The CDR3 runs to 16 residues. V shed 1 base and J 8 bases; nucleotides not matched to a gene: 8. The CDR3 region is CASSQGTRTGGDEQFF. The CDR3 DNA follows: TGCGCCAGCAGCCAAGGGACGAGGACAGGGGGGGATGAGCAGTTCTTC.

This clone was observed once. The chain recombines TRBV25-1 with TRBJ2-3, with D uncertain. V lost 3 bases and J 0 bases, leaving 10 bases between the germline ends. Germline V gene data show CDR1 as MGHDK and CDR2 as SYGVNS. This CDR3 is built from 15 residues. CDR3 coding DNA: TGTGCCAGCAGTGATGTGACGGCTAGCACAGATACGCAGTATTTT. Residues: CASSDVTASTDTQYF.

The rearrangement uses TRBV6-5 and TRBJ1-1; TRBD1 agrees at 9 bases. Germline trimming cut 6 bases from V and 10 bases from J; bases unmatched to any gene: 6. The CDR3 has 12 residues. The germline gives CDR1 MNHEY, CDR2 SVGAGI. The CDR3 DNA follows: TGTGCCAGCAGCGCCGGGACAGGGCGAGCTTTCTTT. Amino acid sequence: CASSAGTGRAFF.

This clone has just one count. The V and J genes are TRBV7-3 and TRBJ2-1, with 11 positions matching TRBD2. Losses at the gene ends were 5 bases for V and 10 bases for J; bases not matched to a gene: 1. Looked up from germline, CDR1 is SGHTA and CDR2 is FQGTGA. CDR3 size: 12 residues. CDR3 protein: CASSGTSGEQFF. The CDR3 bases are TGTGCCAGCAGCGGGACTAGCGGAGAGCAGTTCTTC.

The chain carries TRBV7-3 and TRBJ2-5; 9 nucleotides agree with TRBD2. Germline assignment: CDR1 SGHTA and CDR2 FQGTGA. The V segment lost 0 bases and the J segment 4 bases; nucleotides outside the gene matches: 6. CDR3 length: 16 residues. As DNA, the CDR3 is TGTGCCAGCAGCTTAACTAGCGGGAGTTTTTCAGAGACCCAGTACTTC. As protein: CASSLTSGSFSETQYF. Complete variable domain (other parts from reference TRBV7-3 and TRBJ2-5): GAGVSQTPSNKVTEKGKYVELRCDPISGHTALYWYRQSLGQGPEFLIYFQGTGAADDSGLPNDRFFAVRPEGSVSTLKIQRTERGDSAVYLCASSLTSGSFSETQYFGPGTRLLVL.

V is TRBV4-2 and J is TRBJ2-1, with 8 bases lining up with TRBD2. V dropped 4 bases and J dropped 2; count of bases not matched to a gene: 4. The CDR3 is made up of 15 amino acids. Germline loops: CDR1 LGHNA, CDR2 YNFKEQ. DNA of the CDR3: TGTGCCAGCAGCCCCGGACTAGCTACCTACAATGAGCAGTTCTTC. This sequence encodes CASSPGLATYNEQFF.

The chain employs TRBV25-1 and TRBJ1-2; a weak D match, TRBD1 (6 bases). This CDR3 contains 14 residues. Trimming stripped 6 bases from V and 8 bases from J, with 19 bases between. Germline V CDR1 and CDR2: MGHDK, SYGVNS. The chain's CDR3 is CASSKGEPLFGYTF. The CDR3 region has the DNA TGTGCCAGCAGCAAGGGGGAACCACTCTTCGGCTACACCTTC.

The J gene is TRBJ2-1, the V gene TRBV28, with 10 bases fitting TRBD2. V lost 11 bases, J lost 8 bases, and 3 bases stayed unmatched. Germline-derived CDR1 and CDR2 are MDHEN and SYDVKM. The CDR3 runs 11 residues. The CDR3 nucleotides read TGTGCCGTGAGCGGGAGGGATGAGCAGTTCTTC. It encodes CAVSGRDEQFF.

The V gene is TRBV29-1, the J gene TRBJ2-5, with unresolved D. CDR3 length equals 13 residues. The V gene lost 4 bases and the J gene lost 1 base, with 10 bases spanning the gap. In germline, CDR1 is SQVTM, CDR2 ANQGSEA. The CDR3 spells CSVGSFSQETQYF. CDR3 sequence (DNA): TGCAGCGTTGGGAGCTTCAGCCAAGAGACCCAGTACTTC.